This TCR beta chain was recorded in a study of shared clonotypes between healthy human individuals. Notes on the study in general: Measured sharing among donors was expected to vary with sequencing depth. With few donors, the genetic and exposure-history diversity represented was limited.

The protocol was immunoSEQ multiplex PCR, while the TCRdb copy is restricted to in-frame clones and leaves out a portion. The sample has over 2 million clones, roughly 95% seen once; the top ten hold about 1.1%. CD45RO-negative CD8 cells positively selected for CCR7 made up the naive population, which excluded terminally differentiated effector memory CD45RA+ cells. In the case of this clone: Its specificity is unknown.

Germline V CDR1 and CDR2: SGHDT, YYEEEE. The CDR3 covers 16 residues. V was shortened by 4 bases and J by 0 bases, with 14 bases between the two germline ends. The TCR was taken from a man aged 18 to 35 in good health. The sequencing sample was made of naive CD8+ T cells sorted from blood. The chain has TRBV5-6 and TRBJ2-1; TRBD1 is a possible D gene (6 bases). CDR3 sequence: CASSIGGGSSYNEQFF. The DNA of the CDR3 is TGTGCCAGCAGCATAGGGGGTGGAAGCTCCTACAATGAGCAGTTCTTC. Full variable domain (missing parts from reference TRBV5-6 and TRBJ2-1): DAGVTQSPTHLIKTRGQQVTLRCSPKSGHDTVSWYQQALGQGPQFIFQYYEEEERQRGNFPDRFSGHQFPNYSSELNVNALLLGDSALYLCASSIGGGSSYNEQFFGPGTRLTVL.